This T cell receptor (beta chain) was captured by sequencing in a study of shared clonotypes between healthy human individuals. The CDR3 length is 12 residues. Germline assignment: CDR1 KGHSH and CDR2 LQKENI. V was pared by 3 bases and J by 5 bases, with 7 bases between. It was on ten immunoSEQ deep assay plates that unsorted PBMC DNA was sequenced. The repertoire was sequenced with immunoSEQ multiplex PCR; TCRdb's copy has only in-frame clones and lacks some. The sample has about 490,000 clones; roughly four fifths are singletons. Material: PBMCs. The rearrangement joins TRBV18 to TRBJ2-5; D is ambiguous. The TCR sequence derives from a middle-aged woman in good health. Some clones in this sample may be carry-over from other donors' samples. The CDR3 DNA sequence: TGTGCCAGCTCACCGGTCGTGGAGACCCAGTACTTC. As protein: CASSPVVETQYF.